The next 15 T cell receptor beta chains were all read from a single sample in a study of CD8+ T cells in alopecia areata. The sequencing template was cDNA reverse transcribed from extracted RNA. The table came from immunoSEQ multiplex PCR; TCRdb's copy has only in-frame clones and leaves some out. The sample carries roughly 190,000 clones, more than 55% recorded once. Regarding treatment: oral pan-JAK inhibitor, 5-10 mg twice daily. The material was CD4+ T cells sorted from blood, obtained at week 4, from a patient treated with tofacitinib. Every receptor here comes from a human donor with alopecia areata.

The chain employs TRBV30 and TRBJ2-5; D is uncertain. The J call is in doubt because the DNA end fits TRBJ2-7 better. This CDR3 has 12 amino acids. Germline V gene data show CDR1 as GTSNPN and CDR2 as SVGIG (reference sequence). Here the CDR3 reads CAWSGFSYEQYF. The CDR3 nucleotides read TGTGCCTGGAGTGGTTTCTCCTACGAGCAGTACTTC.

The chain recombines TRBV19 with TRBJ1-5; D gene ambiguous. CDR1 is LNHDA, CDR2 SQIVND, per germline (reference sequence). The CDR3 length is 17 residues. Trimming removed 9 bases at V and 0 bases at J, with 21 bases between. This CDR3 reads CASQKKEFSNSNQPQHF. As DNA, the CDR3 is TGTGCCAGCCAAAAAAAAGAGTTCAGTAATAGCAATCAGCCCCAGCATTTT.

Notes on this clone: The same CDR3 also results from other DNA sequences found in this sample. The CDR3 bases are TGTGCCAGCAGCAGGGGGGAGACCCAGTACTTC. It translates to CASSRGETQYF. The chain carries TRBV6-5 and TRBJ2-5; 7 bases agree with TRBD1. V trimming: 6 bases; J trimming: 5 bases; junction bases outside the gene matches: 0. This CDR3 comprises 11 residues. From germline, CDR1 is MNHEY and CDR2 SVGAGI.

This clone was seen more than once but under ten times. This rearrangement joins TRBV5-8 to TRBJ1-2, with 10 bases fitting TRBD1. Per the germline V gene, CDR1 is SGHTS and CDR2 is YDEGEE. The CDR3 is made up of 16 amino acids. The J segment lost 5 bases and the V segment lost 2 bases, leaving 9 bases of the junction unmatched. The CDR3 bases are TGTGCCAGCAGCTTACCCGGGACAGGGGCTGGGTATGGCTACACCTTC. This translates into CASSLPGTGAGYGYTF.

This chain connects TRBV18 to TRBJ2-7; D gene uncertain. The CDR3 consists of 14 residues. In germline, CDR1 is KGHSH, CDR2 LQKENI. V was shortened by 4 bases and J by 6 bases, with 16 bases between the two germline ends. Here the CDR3 DNA reads TGTGCCAGCTCACGCTACCACGACGAGAGCGAGCAGTACTTC. It encodes CASSRYHDESEQYF.

This clone was observed a few times. This rearrangement joins TRBV19 to TRBJ2-6; D remains unclear. V was shortened by 8 bases and J by 2 bases, with 4 bases between the two germline ends. The germline CDR1 and CDR2 sequences are LNHDA and SQIVND (reference sequence). The CDR3 length is 12 residues. CDR3 nucleotides: TGTGCCAGTTCCGCTGGGGCCAACGTCCTGACTTTC. This encodes CASSAGANVLTF.

V gene TRBV4-1 combines with J gene TRBJ1-5; a weak D match, TRBD1 (5 bases). Germline CDR1 is MGHRA and CDR2 is YSYEKL. The CDR3 extends over 16 amino acids. Trimming cost V 1 base and J 1 base, with 11 bases left between them. CDR3 bases: TGCGCCAGCAGCCAAGGGCAGGGTAGGAGCAATCAGCCCCAGCATTTT. Residues: CASSQGQGRSNQPQHF.

This clone was picked up a small number of times. The rearrangement uses TRBV29-1 and TRBJ2-1; D perhaps matches TRBD2 (6 bases). V was pared by 7 bases and J by 6 bases, with 22 bases between. The CDR3 contains 15 residues. The V gene's germline CDR1 is SQVTM and CDR2 ANQGSEA. CDR3 coding DNA: TGCAGCGCCTGTGGTCCTACGCGGGGCTCCAATGAGCAGTTCTTC. Translation gives CSACGPTRGSNEQFF.

This clone was seen a handful of times. This chain joins TRBV25-1 and TRBJ1-2; D uncertain. Trimming took 2 bases from V and 13 from J, leaving 14 bases between them. The CDR3 is 12 residues long. Germline CDR1 and CDR2: MGHDK and SYGVNS. The CDR3 DNA is TGTGCCAGCAGTGAAACCGCCCTATCCTTCACCTTC. Encoded protein: CASSETALSFTF.

The genes are TRBV10-3 and TRBJ1-2, with no clear D. CDR1 and CDR2 from the germline V gene are ENHRY and SYGVKD. This CDR3 spans 13 amino acids. The V end was cut by 0 bases, the J end by 8 bases, with 10 bases between. For the CDR3, the DNA is TGTGCCATCAGTGAGTCGGAGGGCCAAGGCTACACCTTC. Translating gives CAISESEGQGYTF.

CDR3 bases: TGCGCCAGCAGCTTGGACAGGCTCCAAGAGACCCAGTACTTC. It translates to CASSLDRLQETQYF. This chain links TRBV5-1 with TRBJ2-5, with D perhaps matching TRBD1 (5 bases). Trimming stripped 0 bases from V and 1 base from J, with 7 bases between. The germline V gene encodes CDR1 SGHRS and CDR2 YFSETQ. This CDR3 spans 14 amino acids.

To note about this clone: Other DNA sequences in this specimen translate into the identical CDR3. The chain links TRBV2 to TRBJ2-5, with D perhaps being TRBD1 or TRBD2 (5 bases each). The V gene lost 6 bases and the J gene lost 1 base, with 9 bases spanning the gap. The CDR3 is 13 residues long. CDR1 is SNHLY, CDR2 FYNNEI, per germline. CDR3 protein: CASSGTAQETQYF. CDR3 sequence (DNA): TGTGCCAGCAGCGGGACGGCCCAAGAGACCCAGTACTTC.

The gene calls are TRBV5-4 and TRBJ2-5, with 7 bases fitting TRBD1. Germline V gene data show CDR1 as SGHNT and CDR2 as YYREEE (reference sequence). With V trimmed by 2 bases and J by 5 bases, 6 bases remained unmatched. The CDR3 runs to 14 residues. The CDR3 nucleotides are TGTGCCAGCAGCTTAGAAGGGGGCAGGGAGACCCAGTACTTC. Translating it yields CASSLEGGRETQYF.

V is TRBV5-4 and J is TRBJ2-5; D remains unclear. The CDR3 consists of 13 residues. V lost 4 bases to trimming and J lost 5 bases, with 12 bases between them. Germline CDR1 is SGHNT and CDR2 is YYREEE (reference sequence). CDR3 sequence reads: CASSAGLRETQYF. CDR3 sequence (DNA): TGTGCCAGCAGCGCAGGCCTTCGGGAGACCCAGTACTTC.

This rearrangement joins TRBV5-1 to TRBJ1-1, with 8 bases matching TRBD1. Germline V gene sequence: CDR1 SGHRS, CDR2 YFSETQ. CDR3 length: 14 amino acids. Germline trimming cut 3 bases from V and 5 bases from J; bases unmatched to any gene: 6. CDR3 residues: CASSSQTGETEAFF. In nucleotides, the CDR3 is TGCGCCAGCAGCTCTCAGACAGGGGAAACTGAAGCTTTCTTT.